This paragraph reports one TCR beta chain. This record comes from a study of OX40 agonist ivuxolimab in advanced cancers. CDR1 is SEHNR and CDR2 is FQNEAQ in the germline V gene (reference sequence). V shed 0 bases and J shed 5 bases, with 5 bases lying between them. This CDR3 comprises 13 residues. Produced via immunoSEQ multiplex PCR; TCRdb's table is partial and in-frame only. In the table there are roughly 50,000 clones, 85% to 95% of which are singletons. Sequencing used CD4+ or CD8+ T cells sorted from blood, obtained in a trial of the OX40 agonist ivuxolimab. V is TRBV7-9 and J is TRBJ2-4, with D perhaps given as TRBD1 or TRBD2 (5 bases each). The clonotype was recovered from an adult with an advanced solid tumor such as melanoma, head and neck, liver or kidney cancer. In nucleotides, the CDR3 is TGTGCCAGCAGCTTAGCGGGGGAAAACATTCAGTACTTC. Translating it yields CASSLAGENIQYF.